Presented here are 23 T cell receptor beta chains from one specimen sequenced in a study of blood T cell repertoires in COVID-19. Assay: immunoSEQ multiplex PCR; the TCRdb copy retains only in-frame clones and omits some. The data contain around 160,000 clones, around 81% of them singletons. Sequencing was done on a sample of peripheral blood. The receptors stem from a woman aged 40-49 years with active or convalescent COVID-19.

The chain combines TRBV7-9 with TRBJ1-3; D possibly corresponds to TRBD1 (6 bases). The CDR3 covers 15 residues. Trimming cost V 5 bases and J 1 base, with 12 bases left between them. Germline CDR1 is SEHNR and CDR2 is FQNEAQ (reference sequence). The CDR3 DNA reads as TGTGCCAGCAGCCTGGACAGTCTGTCTGGAAACACCATATATTTT. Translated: CASSLDSLSGNTIYF.

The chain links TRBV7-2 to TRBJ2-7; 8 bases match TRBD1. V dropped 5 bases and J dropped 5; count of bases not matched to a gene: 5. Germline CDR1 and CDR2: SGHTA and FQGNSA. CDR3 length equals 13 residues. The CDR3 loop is CASSKDRDDEQYF. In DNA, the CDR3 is TGTGCCAGCAGCAAGGACAGGGACGACGAGCAGTACTTC.

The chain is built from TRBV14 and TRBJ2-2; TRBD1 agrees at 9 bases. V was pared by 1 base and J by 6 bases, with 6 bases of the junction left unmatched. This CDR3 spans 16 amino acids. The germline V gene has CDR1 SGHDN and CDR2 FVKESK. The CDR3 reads CASSQVLYRGPGELFF. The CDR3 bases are TGTGCCAGCAGCCAAGTATTATACAGGGGGCCCGGGGAGCTGTTTTTT.

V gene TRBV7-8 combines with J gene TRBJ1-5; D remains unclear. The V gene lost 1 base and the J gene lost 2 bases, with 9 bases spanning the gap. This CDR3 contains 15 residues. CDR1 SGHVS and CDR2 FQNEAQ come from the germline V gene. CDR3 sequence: CASSLDESGNQPQHF. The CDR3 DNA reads TGTGCCAGCAGCTTAGACGAGTCGGGCAATCAGCCCCAGCATTTT.

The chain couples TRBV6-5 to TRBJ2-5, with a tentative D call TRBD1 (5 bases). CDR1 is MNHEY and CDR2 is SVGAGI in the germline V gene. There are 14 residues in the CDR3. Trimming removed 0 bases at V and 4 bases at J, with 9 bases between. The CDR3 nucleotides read TGTGCCAGCAGTTACTCGTACAGGCTAGAGACCCAGTACTTC. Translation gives CASSYSYRLETQYF.

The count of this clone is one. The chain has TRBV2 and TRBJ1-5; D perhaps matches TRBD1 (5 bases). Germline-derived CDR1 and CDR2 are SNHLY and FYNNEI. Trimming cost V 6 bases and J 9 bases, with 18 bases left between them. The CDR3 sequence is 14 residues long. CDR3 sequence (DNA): TGTGCCAGCAGCCTTAGTCAGGGTATACGGCCCCAGCATTTT. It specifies CASSLSQGIRPQHF. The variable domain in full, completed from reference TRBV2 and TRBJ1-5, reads EPEVTQTPSHQVTQMGQEVILRCVPISNHLYFYWYRQILGQKVEFLVSFYNNEISEKSEIFDDQFSVERPDGSNFTLKIRSTKLEDSAMYFCASSLSQGIRPQHFGDGTRLSIL.

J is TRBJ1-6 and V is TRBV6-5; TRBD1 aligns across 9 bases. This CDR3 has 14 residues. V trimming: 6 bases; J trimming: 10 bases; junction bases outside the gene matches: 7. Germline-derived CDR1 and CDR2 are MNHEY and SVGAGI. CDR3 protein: CASRTQGARSPLHF. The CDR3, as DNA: TGTGCCAGCAGGACACAGGGGGCCAGGTCACCCCTCCACTTT.

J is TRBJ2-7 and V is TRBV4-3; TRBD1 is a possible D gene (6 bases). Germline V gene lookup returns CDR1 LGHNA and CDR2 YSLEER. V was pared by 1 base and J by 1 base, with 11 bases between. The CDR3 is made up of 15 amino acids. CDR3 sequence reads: CASSQAPGQSYEQYF. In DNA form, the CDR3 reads TGCGCCAGCAGCCAAGCCCCTGGACAGTCCTACGAGCAGTACTTC.

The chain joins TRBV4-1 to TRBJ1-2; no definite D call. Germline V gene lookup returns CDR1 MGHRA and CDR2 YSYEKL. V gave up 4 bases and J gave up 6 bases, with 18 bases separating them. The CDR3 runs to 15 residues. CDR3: CASSPDWASGNGYTF. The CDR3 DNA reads TGCGCCAGCAGCCCCGATTGGGCCTCCGGAAATGGCTACACCTTC.

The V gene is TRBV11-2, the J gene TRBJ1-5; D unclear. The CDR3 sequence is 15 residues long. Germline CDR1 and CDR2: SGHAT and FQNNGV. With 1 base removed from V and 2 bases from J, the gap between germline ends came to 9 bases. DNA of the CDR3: TGTGCCAGCAGCTTAGGAGGGCAGGGCAATCAGCCCCAGCATTTT. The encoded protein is CASSLGGQGNQPQHF.

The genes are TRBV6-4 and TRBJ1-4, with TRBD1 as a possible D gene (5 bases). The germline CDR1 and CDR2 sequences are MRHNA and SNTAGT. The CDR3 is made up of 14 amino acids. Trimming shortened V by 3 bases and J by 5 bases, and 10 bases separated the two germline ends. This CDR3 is CASSEHPGNEKLFF. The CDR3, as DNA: TGTGCCAGCAGTGAACATCCAGGGAATGAAAAACTGTTTTTT.

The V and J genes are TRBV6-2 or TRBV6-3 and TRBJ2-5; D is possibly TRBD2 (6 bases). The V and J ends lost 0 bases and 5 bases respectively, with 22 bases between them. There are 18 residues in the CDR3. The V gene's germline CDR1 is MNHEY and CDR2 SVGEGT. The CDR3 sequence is CASSYSILAWDRRETQYF. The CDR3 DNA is TGTGCCAGCAGTTACTCGATCCTAGCGTGGGACCGGCGGGAGACCCAGTACTTC.

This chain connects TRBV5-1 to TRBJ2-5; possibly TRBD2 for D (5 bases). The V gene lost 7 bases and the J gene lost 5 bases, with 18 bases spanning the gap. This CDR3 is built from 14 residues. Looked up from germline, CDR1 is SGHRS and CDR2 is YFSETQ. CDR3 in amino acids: CASGTLTGSETQYF. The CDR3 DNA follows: TGCGCCAGCGGCACGCTGACTGGGAGTGAGACCCAGTACTTC.

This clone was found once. The CDR3 DNA is TGCGCCAGCAGTGATCCCTTCCTGGAAGGAGGTGAGCAGTTCTTC. Translation gives CASSDPFLEGGEQFF. The rearrangement uses TRBV10-2 and TRBJ2-1; possibly TRBD2 for D (5 bases). V lost 3 bases to trimming and J lost 9 bases, with 18 bases between them. CDR3 length: 15 amino acids. Germline V gene sequence: CDR1 WSHSY, CDR2 SAAADI.

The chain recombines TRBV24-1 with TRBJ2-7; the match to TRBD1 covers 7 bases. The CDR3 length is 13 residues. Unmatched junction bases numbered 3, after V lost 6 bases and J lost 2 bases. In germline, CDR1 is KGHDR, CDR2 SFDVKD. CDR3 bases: TGTGCCACCAGTCGACAGGGAACCTACGAGCAGTACTTC. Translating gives CATSRQGTYEQYF.

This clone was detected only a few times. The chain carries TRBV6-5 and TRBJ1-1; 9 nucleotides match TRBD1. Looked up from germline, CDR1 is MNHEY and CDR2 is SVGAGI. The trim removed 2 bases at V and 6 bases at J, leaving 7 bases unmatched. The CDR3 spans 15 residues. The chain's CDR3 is CASSYPNRGQAEAFF. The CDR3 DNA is TGTGCCAGCAGTTACCCGAACAGGGGGCAAGCTGAAGCTTTCTTT.

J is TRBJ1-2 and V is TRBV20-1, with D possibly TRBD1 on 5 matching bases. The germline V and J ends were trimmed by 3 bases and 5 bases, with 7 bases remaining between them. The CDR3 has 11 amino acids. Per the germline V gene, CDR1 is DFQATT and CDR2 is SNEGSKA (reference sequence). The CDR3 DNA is TGCAGTGCTAGGGGGCCGTATGGCTACACCTTC. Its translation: CSARGPYGYTF.

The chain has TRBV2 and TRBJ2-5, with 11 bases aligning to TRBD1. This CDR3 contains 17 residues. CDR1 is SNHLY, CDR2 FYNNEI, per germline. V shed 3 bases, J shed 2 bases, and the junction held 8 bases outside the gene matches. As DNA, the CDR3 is TGTGCCAGCAGTGACGCGGGGACAGGGGGTTTTCAAGAGACCCAGTACTTC. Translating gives CASSDAGTGGFQETQYF.

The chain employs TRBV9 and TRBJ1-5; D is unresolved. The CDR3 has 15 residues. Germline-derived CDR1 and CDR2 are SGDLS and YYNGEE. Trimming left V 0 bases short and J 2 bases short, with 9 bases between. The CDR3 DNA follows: TGTGCCAGCAGCGTAGCCTGGGAGGGCAATCAGCCCCAGCATTTT. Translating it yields CASSVAWEGNQPQHF.

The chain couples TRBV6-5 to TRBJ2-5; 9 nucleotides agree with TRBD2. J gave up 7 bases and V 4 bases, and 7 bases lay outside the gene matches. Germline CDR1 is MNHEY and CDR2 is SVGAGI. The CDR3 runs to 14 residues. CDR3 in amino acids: CASSLQGREGTQYF. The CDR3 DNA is TGTGCCAGCAGTTTACAGGGGCGGGAGGGGACCCAGTACTTC.

The CDR3 DNA sequence: TGTGCCAGCAGCCTAGGCCCTTCGCGGTCACCCCTCCACTTT. This encodes CASSLGPSRSPLHF. The chain couples TRBV11-2 to TRBJ1-6; D ambiguous. The CDR3 spans 14 residues. Germline V gene lookup returns CDR1 SGHAT and CDR2 FQNNGV. V was shortened by 5 bases and J by 10 bases, with 15 bases between the two germline ends.

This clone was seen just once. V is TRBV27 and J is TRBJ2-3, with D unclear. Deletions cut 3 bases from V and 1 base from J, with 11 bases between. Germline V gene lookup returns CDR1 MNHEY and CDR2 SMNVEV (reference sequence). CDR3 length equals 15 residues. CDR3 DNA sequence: TGTGCCAGCAGTTTTCTAAGCGACCGCACAGATACGCAGTATTTT. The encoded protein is CASSFLSDRTDTQYF.

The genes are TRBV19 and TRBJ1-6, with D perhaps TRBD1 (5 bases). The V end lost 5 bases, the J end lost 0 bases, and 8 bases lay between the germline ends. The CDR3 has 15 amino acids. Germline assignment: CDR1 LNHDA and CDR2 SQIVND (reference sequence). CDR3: CASSGHSSYNSPLHF. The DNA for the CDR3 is TGTGCCAGTAGTGGACACAGCTCCTATAATTCACCCCTCCACTTT. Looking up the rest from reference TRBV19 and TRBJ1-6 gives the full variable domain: DGGITQSPKYLFRKEGQNVTLSCEQNLNHDAMYWYRQDPGQGLRLIYYSQIVNDFQKGDIAEGYSVSREKKESFPLTVTSAQKNPTAFYLCASSGHSSYNSPLHFGNGTRLTVT.